Below, 22 T cell receptor beta chains from the same sample are listed, as sequenced in a study of monozygotic twins with inflammatory bowel disease. TCRdb derives one entry per CDR3 protein from the 5' RACE reads, leaving out DNA. The table gives more than 350,000 distinct CDR3 sequences; the top ten clones make up about 2.6% of it. The specimen was blood. The receptors come from a human donor with ulcerative colitis or Crohn's disease, or a healthy co-twin of an affected twin (not recorded which).

The chain couples TRBV29-1 to TRBJ2-1; TCRdb proposes TRBD2, but this gene call is untestable without DNA. CDR1 is SQVTM and CDR2 is ANQGSEA in the germline V gene. This CDR3 is built from 13 residues. The CDR3 loop is CSVGGLVYNEQFF.

This chain joins TRBV7-2 and TRBJ2-1; TCRdb outputs TRBD1, but without DNA this stays unchecked. The CDR3 has 12 amino acids. Germline CDR1 and CDR2: SGHTA and FQGNSA. This CDR3 is CASSPLREEQFF. Full variable domain (remainder filled in from reference TRBV7-2 and TRBJ2-1): GAGVSQSPSNKVTEKGKDVELRCDPISGHTALYWYRQSLGQGLEFLIYFQGNSAPDKSGLPSDRFSAERTGGSVSTLTIQRTQQEDSAVYLCASSPLREEQFFGPGTRLTVL.

The J gene is TRBJ2-2, the V gene TRBV4-1; no DNA is available, so the TRBD1 call from TCRdb remains unchecked. Per the germline V gene, CDR1 is MGHRA and CDR2 is YSYEKL. The CDR3 has 18 amino acids. CDR3 sequence: CASSQGGGGLTYTGELFF.

CDR3 region: CASSFADSYNSPLHF. This chain joins TRBV6-5 and TRBJ1-6. The CDR3 totals 15 residues. Germline V gene sequence: CDR1 MNHEY, CDR2 SVGAGI.

V and J are TRBV3-1 and TRBJ1-4; TCRdb's D call, TRBD1, is unchecked because there is no DNA. Looked up from germline, CDR1 is LGHDT and CDR2 is YNNKEL (reference sequence). CDR3 size: 16 residues. The CDR3 sequence is CASSPGQLATNEKLFF.

V is TRBV5-4 and J is TRBJ2-1; TCRdb outputs TRBD1, but without DNA this stays unchecked. CDR1 and CDR2 (germline): SGHNT, YYREEE (reference sequence). The CDR3 has 15 amino acids. The CDR3 sequence: CASSLGQANYNEQFF.

The chain couples TRBV5-4 to TRBJ2-5. CDR1 SGHNT and CDR2 YYREEE come from the germline V gene (reference sequence). The CDR3 loop spans 14 amino acids. The CDR3: CASSPGNREETQYF.

The chain carries TRBV11-1 and TRBJ2-7; TCRdb returns TRBD1, unconfirmable since there is no DNA. CDR3 length equals 14 residues. Germline CDR1 reads SGHAT; CDR2 reads FQDESV (reference sequence). CDR3 sequence: CASSDSSLTYEQYF.

The rearrangement links TRBV15 to TRBJ2-1; TCRdb outputs TRBD2, but without DNA this stays unchecked. CDR3 length equals 18 residues. Germline V CDR1 and CDR2: LNHNV, YYDKDF (reference sequence). The chain's CDR3 is CATSRPLGLAGSYNEQFF. The full variable domain, its missing parts supplied by reference TRBV15 and TRBJ2-1, is DAMVIQNPRYQVTQFGKPVTLSCSQTLNHNVMYWYQQKSSQAPKLLFHYYDKDFNNEADTPDNFQSRRPNTSFCFLDIRSPGLGDTAMYLCATSRPLGLAGSYNEQFFGPGTRLTVL.

The CDR3 sequence is CASSPGVFSYEQYF. This sequence joins TRBV5-4 and TRBJ2-7; as DNA is missing, the TRBD1 call by TCRdb cannot be tested. Germline V gene lookup returns CDR1 SGHNT and CDR2 YYREEE (reference sequence). This CDR3 is 14 amino acids long.

This rearrangement joins TRBV18 to TRBJ1-1; without DNA, the TCRdb call of TRBD1 cannot be checked. The V gene's germline CDR1 is KGHSH and CDR2 LQKENI. The length of the CDR3 is 14 residues. This CDR3 reads CASSPQDRHTEAFF.

This rearrangement joins TRBV13 to TRBJ2-7; with no DNA, the TCRdb D assignment of TRBD2 cannot be verified. CDR1 and CDR2 from the germline V gene are PRHDT and FYEKMQ (reference sequence). The CDR3 extends over 14 amino acids. This CDR3 reads CASSLRAGIYEQYF.

This sequence joins TRBV7-2 and TRBJ1-2; TCRdb's D gene call, TRBD1, goes unchecked for lack of DNA. Germline values: CDR1 SGHTA, CDR2 FQGNSA. This CDR3 is 15 amino acids long. The chain's CDR3 is CASSYRTGQGYGYTF.

The V and J genes are TRBV27 and TRBJ2-7; with no DNA, the TCRdb D assignment of TRBD1 cannot be verified. The length of the CDR3 is 14 residues. Per the germline V gene, CDR1 is MNHEY and CDR2 is SMNVEV (reference sequence). The CDR3 region is CASSQTGGLSEQYF.

This chain joins TRBV7-6 and TRBJ1-6. The germline V gene has CDR1 SGHVS and CDR2 FNYEAQ. The CDR3 runs 17 residues. The CDR3 loop is CASSLWPRGDANSPLHF.

The chain couples TRBV24-1 to TRBJ2-1. The CDR3 spans 15 residues. Germline CDR1 reads KGHDR; CDR2 reads SFDVKD. The CDR3: CATSDTGGSYNEQFF.

The chain employs TRBV20-1 and TRBJ1-1; TCRdb's D gene call, TRBD1, goes unchecked for lack of DNA. The germline V gene has CDR1 DFQATT and CDR2 SNEGSKA (reference sequence). The CDR3 sequence is 13 residues long. CDR3 in amino acids: CSARKGANTEAFF.

This chain uses TRBV27 with TRBJ2-2; TCRdb's D call of TRBD2 is untestable without DNA. This CDR3 spans 17 amino acids. Per the germline V gene, CDR1 is MNHEY and CDR2 is SMNVEV (reference sequence). The CDR3 reads CASSLSSGGTNTGELFF.

The gene calls are TRBV20-1 and TRBJ2-1; TCRdb returns TRBD2, unconfirmable since there is no DNA. The CDR3 extends over 15 amino acids. Germline CDR1 and CDR2: DFQATT and SNEGSKA (reference sequence). The CDR3 region is CSARVGTSLYNEQFF.

The chain employs TRBV6-5 and TRBJ1-1; TCRdb selects TRBD1, and the lack of DNA leaves this call unchecked. CDR1 is MNHEY and CDR2 is SVGAGI in the germline V gene. CDR3 size: 15 residues. This CDR3 reads CASSYSRQGARVAFF.

The chain employs TRBV2 and TRBJ2-5. The CDR3 totals 11 residues. Germline V CDR1 and CDR2: SNHLY, FYNNEI. CDR3 protein: CASRGYETQYF.

The chain joins TRBV20-1 to TRBJ2-7. The CDR3 length is 12 residues. CDR1 and CDR2 (germline): DFQATT, SNEGSKA (reference sequence). CDR3 amino acids: CSAAKRTYEQYF.